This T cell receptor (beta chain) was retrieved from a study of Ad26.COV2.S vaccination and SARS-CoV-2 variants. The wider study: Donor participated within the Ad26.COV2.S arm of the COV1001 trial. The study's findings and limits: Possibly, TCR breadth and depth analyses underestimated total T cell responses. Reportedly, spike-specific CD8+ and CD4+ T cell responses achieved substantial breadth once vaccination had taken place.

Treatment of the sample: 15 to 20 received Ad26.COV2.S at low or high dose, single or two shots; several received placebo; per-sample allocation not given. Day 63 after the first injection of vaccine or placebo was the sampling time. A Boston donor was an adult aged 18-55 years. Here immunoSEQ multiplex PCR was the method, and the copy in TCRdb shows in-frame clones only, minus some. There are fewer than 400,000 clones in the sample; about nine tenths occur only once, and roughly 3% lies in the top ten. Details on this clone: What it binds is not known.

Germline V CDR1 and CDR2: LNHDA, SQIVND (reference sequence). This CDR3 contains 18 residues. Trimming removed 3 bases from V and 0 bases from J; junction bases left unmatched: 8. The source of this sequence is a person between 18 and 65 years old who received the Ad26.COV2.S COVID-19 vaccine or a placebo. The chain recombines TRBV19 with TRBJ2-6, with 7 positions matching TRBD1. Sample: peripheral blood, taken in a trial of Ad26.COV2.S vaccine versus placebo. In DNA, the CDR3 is TGTGCCAGTAGTATCTTACCGGGACAGATCTCTGGGGCCAACGTCCTGACTTTC. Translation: CASSILPGQISGANVLTF.